Presented here are 6 T cell receptor beta chains from one specimen sequenced in a study of shared clonotypes between healthy human individuals. Assay used: immunoSEQ multiplex PCR; TCRdb lists only in-frame clones, some missing. The top ten clones hold around 0.37% of a sample with some 2.4 million clones, over 85% of them seen once. Sequenced material: naive CD4+ T cells from PBMCs. Subset of the sample: CD45RA+ positively selected. These receptors came from a man between 18 and 29 years old in good health. Some clones in this sample may be carry-over from other donors' samples.

This chain uses TRBV30 with TRBJ2-5; either TRBD1 or TRBD2 may supply D (5 bases each). Trimming cost V 2 bases and J 2 bases, with 9 bases left between them. CDR3 length equals 13 residues. Germline V CDR1 and CDR2: GTSNPN, SVGIG (reference sequence). The CDR3 loop reads CAWSLGEQETQYF. DNA for the CDR3: TGTGCCTGGAGTTTGGGGGAACAAGAGACCCAGTACTTC.

The rearrangement joins TRBV4-3 to TRBJ2-5; D gene unclear. The last part of the DNA fits TRBJ2-7 better; the J call may be wrong. Looked up from germline, CDR1 is LGHNA and CDR2 is YSLEER. The CDR3 consists of 12 residues. The CDR3 nucleotides read TGCGCCAGCAGCCAAGACTCCGGCGAGCAGTACTTC. Amino acid sequence: CASSQDSGEQYF.

The chain employs TRBV5-5 and TRBJ1-1, with 8 positions matching TRBD1. V shed 4 bases and J 5 bases; nucleotides not matched to a gene: 7. The CDR3 length is 14 residues. Looked up from germline, CDR1 is SGHKS and CDR2 is YYEKEE (reference sequence). The CDR3 reads CASSVTGVGTEAFF. CDR3 coding DNA: TGTGCCAGCAGCGTGACAGGGGTTGGGACTGAAGCTTTCTTT.

This clone has just one count. The V gene is TRBV7-9, the J gene TRBJ1-4; D gene unclear. CDR1 is SEHNR and CDR2 is FQNEAQ in the germline V gene (reference sequence). Trimming removed 5 bases at V and 5 bases at J, with 12 bases between. The CDR3 has 14 residues. The CDR3 DNA is TGTGCCAGCAGCCAAAGTAGTGACAATGAAAAACTGTTTTTT. It translates to CASSQSSDNEKLFF. The whole variable domain, filled in from reference TRBV7-9 and TRBJ1-4, reads DTGVSQNPRHKITKRGQNVTFRCDPISEHNRLYWYRQTLGQGPEFLTYFQNEAQLEKSRLLSDRFSAERPKGSFSTLEIQRTEQGDSAMYLCASSQSSDNEKLFFGSGTQLSVL.

Concerning this clone: This sample includes further DNA sequences coding for the same CDR3. This sequence joins TRBV18 and TRBJ1-2; D is unresolved. V dropped 2 bases and J dropped 4 bases, with 2 bases sitting between them. This CDR3 spans 11 amino acids. The germline gives CDR1 KGHSH, CDR2 LQKENI. The CDR3 DNA reads TGTGCCAGCTCACCAGGCTATGGCTACACCTTC. It is translated as CASSPGYGYTF.

As to this clone: The junction shows a germline mismatch at one end, possibly a read error. The chain links TRBV6-5 to TRBJ2-7; D perhaps matches TRBD2 (5 bases). The CDR3 has 12 residues. CDR1 and CDR2 from the germline V gene are MNHEY and SVGAGI. CDR3 sequence: CASSSLTRTEVF. The DNA of the CDR3 is TGTGCCAGCAGTTCCCTTACGCGGACGGAGGTATTC.